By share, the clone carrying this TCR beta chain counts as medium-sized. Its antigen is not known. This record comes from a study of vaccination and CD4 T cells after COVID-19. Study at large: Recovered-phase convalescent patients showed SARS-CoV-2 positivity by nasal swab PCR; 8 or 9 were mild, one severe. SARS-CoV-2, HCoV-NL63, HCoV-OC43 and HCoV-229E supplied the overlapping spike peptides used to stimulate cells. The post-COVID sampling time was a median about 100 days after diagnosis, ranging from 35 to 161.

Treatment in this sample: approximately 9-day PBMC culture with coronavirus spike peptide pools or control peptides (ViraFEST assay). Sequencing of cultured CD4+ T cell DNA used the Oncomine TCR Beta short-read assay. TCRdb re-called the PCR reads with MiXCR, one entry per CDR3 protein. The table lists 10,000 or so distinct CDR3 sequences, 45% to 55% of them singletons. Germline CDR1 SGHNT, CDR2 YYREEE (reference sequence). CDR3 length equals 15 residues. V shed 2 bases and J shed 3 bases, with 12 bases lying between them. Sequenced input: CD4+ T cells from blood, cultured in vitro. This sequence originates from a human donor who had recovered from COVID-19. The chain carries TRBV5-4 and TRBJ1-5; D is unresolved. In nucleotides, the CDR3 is TGTGCCAGCAGCTTTGGCGGAGACCCCAATCAGCCCCAGCATTTT. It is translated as CASSFGGDPNQPQHF.